This T cell receptor (beta chain) derives from a study of T cell responses to AZD1222 COVID-19 vaccine. Study outcomes and limitations: Reports say nearly half of spike-specific TCRs go after unmutated variant regions. Donors in the cohort were predominantly white British and more often female, and clonal diversity was possibly underestimated. Repertoire sampling was restricted to post-peak T cell response timepoints. The breadth and depth of Spike-specific TCRs increased once two AZD1222 doses had been given.

A word on this clone: The antigen remains unidentified.

Produced via immunoSEQ multiplex PCR; TCRdb's table is partial and in-frame only. The data contain approximately 130,000 clones, roughly 92% of them singletons. The receptor's source is an adult in good health. This specimen was peripheral blood, taken on day 0 of AZD1222 vaccination.

The CDR3 nucleotides read TGTGCTAGTGCCATTAGGCAGAACACTGAAGCTTTCTTT. Translated: CASAIRQNTEAFF. The J gene is TRBJ1-1, the V gene TRBV12-5; no reliable D call. This CDR3 region has 13 residues. V was trimmed by 7 bases and J by 1 base, leaving 10 bases between them. The germline V gene has CDR1 LGHNT and CDR2 FRNRAP. Using reference TRBV12-5 and TRBJ1-1 for the parts outside the CDR3, the full variable domain is DARVTQTPRHKVTEMGQEVTMRCQPILGHNTVFWYRQTMMQGLELLAYFRNRAPLDDSGMPKDRFSAEMPDATLATLKIQPSEPRDSAVYFCASAIRQNTEAFFGQGTRLTVV.